The T cell receptor (beta chain) under discussion was sequenced for a study of T cell responses to AZD1222 COVID-19 vaccine. The CDR3 is made up of 15 amino acids. Germline V CDR1 and CDR2: SGHKS, YYEKEE (reference sequence). The ends were cut back, 0 bases at V and 4 bases at J, with 11 bases in the middle. Assay: immunoSEQ multiplex PCR; the TCRdb copy retains only in-frame clones and omits some. The repertoire holds about 60,000 clones, around nine tenths seen once, with 6.3% in the top ten. The material sequenced was peripheral blood, taken 28 days after the second dose of the MenACWY control vaccine. The TCR comes from an adult who received the MenACWY meningococcal vaccine as a control. The rearrangement uses TRBV5-5 and TRBJ1-5, with TRBD1 as a possible D gene (6 bases). DNA for the CDR3: TGTGCCAGCAGCTTGGGGGGGCCGGGGAATCAGCCCCAGCATTTT. The encoded protein is CASSLGGPGNQPQHF.